What follows describes a single TCR beta chain. Profiled with immunoSEQ multiplex PCR; TCRdb holds only in-frame clones, not every one. The sample holds about 150,000 clones, around 96% seen once. The data belong to a study of control samples from healthy donors and cancer patients. Germline V gene sequence: CDR1 SGHAT, CDR2 FQNNGV. CDR3 size: 13 residues. V was shortened by 1 base and J by 7 bases, with 8 bases between the two germline ends. The clonotype was recovered from a man aged 40-55 years in good health. The V and J genes are TRBV11-2 and TRBJ1-5, with D uncertain. Sequenced input: blood. As DNA, the CDR3 is TGTGCCAGCAGCTTAGGGCTAGGGCAGCCCCAGCATTTT. As protein: CASSLGLGQPQHF.